This passage covers 4 T cell receptor beta chains from one sample sequenced in a study of cytomegalovirus exposure and HLA in healthy donors. Here immunoSEQ multiplex PCR was the method, and the copy in TCRdb shows in-frame clones only, minus some. The table has about 130,000 clones, nearly 90% seen once. What was sequenced was PBMCs. These receptor sequences come from a man aged 25 to 40 in good health and CMV-seronegative.

The V call is TRBV5-4, the J call TRBJ1-1; no clear D gene. Germline lookup yields CDR1 SGHNT and CDR2 YYREEE (reference sequence). The CDR3 is made up of 17 amino acids. Trimming left V 5 bases short and J 4 bases short, with 24 bases between. The CDR3 sequence: CASRGLPTRGGTTEAFF. CDR3 nucleotides: TGTGCCAGCAGGGGCCTCCCTACCCGTGGTGGCACCACTGAAGCTTTCTTT.

The V and J genes are TRBV7-6 and TRBJ1-3, with D unresolved. CDR3 length equals 13 residues. V was shortened by 5 bases and J by 4 bases, with 9 bases between the two germline ends. CDR1 is SGHVS, CDR2 FNYEAQ, per germline. The CDR3 reads CASSPSAGNTIYF. CDR3 sequence (DNA): TGTGCCAGCAGCCCTAGTGCCGGAAACACCATATATTTT.

The genes are TRBV15 and TRBJ1-6, with D uncertain. Germline V CDR1 and CDR2: LNHNV, YYDKDF (reference sequence). The CDR3 covers 14 residues. Trimming removed 4 bases from V and 6 bases from J, with 10 bases in between. CDR3 in amino acids: CATSKDASNSPLHF. The CDR3 DNA reads as TGTGCCACCAGCAAAGACGCGTCTAATTCACCCCTCCACTTT. The variable domain in full, completed from reference TRBV15 and TRBJ1-6, reads DAMVIQNPRYQVTQFGKPVTLSCSQTLNHNVMYWYQQKSSQAPKLLFHYYDKDFNNEADTPDNFQSRRPNTSFCFLDIRSPGLGDTAMYLCATSKDASNSPLHFGNGTRLTVT.

The chain links TRBV4-1 to TRBJ2-5; D is uncertain. CDR1 MGHRA and CDR2 YSYEKL come from the germline V gene. With 0 bases removed from V and 5 bases from J, the gap between germline ends came to 7 bases. The length of the CDR3 is 13 residues. CDR3 in amino acids: CASSQDTYETQYF. The CDR3 DNA reads as TGCGCCAGCAGCCAAGACACTTACGAGACCCAGTACTTC.